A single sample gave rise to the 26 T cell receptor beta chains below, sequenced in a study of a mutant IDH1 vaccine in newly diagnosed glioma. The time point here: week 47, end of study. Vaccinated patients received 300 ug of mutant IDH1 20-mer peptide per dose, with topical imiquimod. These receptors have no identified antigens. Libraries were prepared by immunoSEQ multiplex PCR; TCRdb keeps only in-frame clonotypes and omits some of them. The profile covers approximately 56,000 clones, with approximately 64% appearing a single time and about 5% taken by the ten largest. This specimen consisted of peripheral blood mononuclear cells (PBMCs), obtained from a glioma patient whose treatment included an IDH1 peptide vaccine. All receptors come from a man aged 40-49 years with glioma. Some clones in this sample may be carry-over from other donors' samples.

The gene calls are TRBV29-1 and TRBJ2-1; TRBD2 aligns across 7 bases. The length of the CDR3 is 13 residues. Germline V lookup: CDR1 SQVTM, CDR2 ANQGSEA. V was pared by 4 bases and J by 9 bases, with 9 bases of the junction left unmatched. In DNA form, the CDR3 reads TGCAGCGTTGTCGGCCGGGGGGTTGGTGAGCAGTTCTTC. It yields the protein CSVVGRGVGEQFF.

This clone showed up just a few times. Here the CDR3 reads CASSRGFAFRNEKLFF. For the CDR3, the DNA is TGCGCCAGCAGCCGAGGGTTTGCATTCCGGAATGAAAAACTGTTTTTT. This chain uses TRBV4-1 with TRBJ1-4, with D unresolved. Germline CDR1 is MGHRA and CDR2 is YSYEKL. Trimming pared 4 bases from V and 5 bases from J, leaving 17 bases between. CDR3 length: 16 amino acids.

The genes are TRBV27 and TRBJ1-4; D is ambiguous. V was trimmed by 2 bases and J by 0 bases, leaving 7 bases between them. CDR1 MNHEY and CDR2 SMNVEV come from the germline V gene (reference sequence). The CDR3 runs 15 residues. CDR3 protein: CASSLGIATNEKLFF. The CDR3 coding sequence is TGTGCCAGCAGTTTAGGGATCGCAACTAATGAAAAACTGTTTTTT.

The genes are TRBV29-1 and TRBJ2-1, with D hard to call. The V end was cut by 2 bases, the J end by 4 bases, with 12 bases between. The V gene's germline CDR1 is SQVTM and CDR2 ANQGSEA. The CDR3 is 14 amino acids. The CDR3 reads CSVEPDKGYNEQFF. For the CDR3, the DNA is TGCAGCGTTGAACCGGATAAGGGTTACAATGAGCAGTTCTTC.

CDR3 loop: CASRGIRDRGRGYTF. The CDR3 DNA reads TGTGCCAGCAGGGGGATCCGGGACAGGGGGCGCGGCTACACCTTC. The V call is TRBV2, the J call TRBJ1-2, with 12 positions matching TRBD1. The CDR3 spans 15 residues. The germline CDR1 and CDR2 sequences are SNHLY and FYNNEI. V was pared by 6 bases and J by 8 bases, with 10 bases of the junction left unmatched.

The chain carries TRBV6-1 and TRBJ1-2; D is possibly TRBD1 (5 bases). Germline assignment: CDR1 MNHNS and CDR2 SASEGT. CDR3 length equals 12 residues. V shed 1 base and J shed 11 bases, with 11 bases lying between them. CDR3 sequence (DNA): TGTGCCAGCAGTGAAGTGGGGGTGGGGTACACCTTC. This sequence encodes CASSEVGVGYTF.

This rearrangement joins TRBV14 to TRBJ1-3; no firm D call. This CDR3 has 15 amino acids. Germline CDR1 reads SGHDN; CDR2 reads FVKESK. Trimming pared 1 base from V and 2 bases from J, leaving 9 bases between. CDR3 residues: CASSQGTGAGNTIYF. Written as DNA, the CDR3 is TGTGCCAGCAGCCAAGGGACTGGCGCTGGAAACACCATATATTTT.

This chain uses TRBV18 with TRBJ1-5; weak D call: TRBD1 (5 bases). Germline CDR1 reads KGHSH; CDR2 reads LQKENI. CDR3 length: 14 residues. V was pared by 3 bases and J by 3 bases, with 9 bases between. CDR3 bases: TGTGCCAGCTCACCGGACACACCCAATCAGCCCCAGCATTTT. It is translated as CASSPDTPNQPQHF.

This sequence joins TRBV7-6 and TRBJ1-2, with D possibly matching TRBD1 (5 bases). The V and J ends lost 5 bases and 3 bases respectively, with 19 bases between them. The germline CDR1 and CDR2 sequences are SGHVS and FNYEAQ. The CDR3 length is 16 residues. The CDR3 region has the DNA TGTGCCAGCAGCCGACCGGGGGAAGGCCCTTACTATGGCTACACCTTC. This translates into CASSRPGEGPYYGYTF.

CDR3 protein: CSGSSGVNTEAFF. DNA of the CDR3: TGCAGCGGGTCCTCAGGGGTGAACACTGAAGCTTTCTTT. This rearrangement joins TRBV29-1 to TRBJ1-1; D may be TRBD1 (6 bases). The V end was cut by 7 bases, the J end by 0 bases, with 12 bases between. This CDR3 comprises 13 residues. Germline V gene sequence: CDR1 SQVTM, CDR2 ANQGSEA. Full variable domain (outside the CDR3, taken from reference TRBV29-1 and TRBJ1-1): SAVISQKPSRDICQRGTSLTIQCQVDSQVTMMFWYRQQPGQSLTLIATANQGSEATYESGFVIDKFPISRPNLTFSTLTVSNMSPEDSSIYLCSGSSGVNTEAFFGQGTRLTVV.

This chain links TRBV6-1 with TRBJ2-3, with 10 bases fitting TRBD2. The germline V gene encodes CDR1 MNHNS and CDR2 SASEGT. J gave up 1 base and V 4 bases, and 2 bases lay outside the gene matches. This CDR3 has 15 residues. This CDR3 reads CASSALAGGTDTQYF. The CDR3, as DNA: TGTGCCAGCAGTGCCCTAGCGGGGGGCACAGATACGCAGTATTTT.

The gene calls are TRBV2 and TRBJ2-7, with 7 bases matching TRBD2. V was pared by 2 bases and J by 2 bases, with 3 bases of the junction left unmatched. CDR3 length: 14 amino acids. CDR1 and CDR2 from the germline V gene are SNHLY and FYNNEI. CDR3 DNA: TGTGCCAGCAGTGAACTAGCGGAGACCTACGAGCAGTACTTC. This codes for CASSELAETYEQYF.

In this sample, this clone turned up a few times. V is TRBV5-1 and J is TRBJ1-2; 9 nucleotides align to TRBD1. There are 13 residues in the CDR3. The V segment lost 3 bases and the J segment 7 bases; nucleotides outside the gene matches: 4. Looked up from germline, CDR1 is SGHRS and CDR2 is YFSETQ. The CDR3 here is CASSSGQGFGYTF. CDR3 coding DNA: TGCGCCAGCAGCTCGGGACAGGGATTTGGCTACACCTTC. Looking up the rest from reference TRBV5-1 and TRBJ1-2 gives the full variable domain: KAGVTQTPRYLIKTRGQQVTLSCSPISGHRSVSWYQQTPGQGLQFLFEYFSETQRNKGNFPGRFSGRQFSNSRSEMNVSTLELGDSALYLCASSSGQGFGYTFGSGTRLTVV.

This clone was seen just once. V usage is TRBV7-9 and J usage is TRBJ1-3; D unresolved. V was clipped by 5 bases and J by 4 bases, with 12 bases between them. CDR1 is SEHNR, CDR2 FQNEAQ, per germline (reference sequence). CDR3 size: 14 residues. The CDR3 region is CASSPGSSGNTIYF. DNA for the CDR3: TGTGCCAGCAGCCCGGGGTCTTCGGGAAACACCATATATTTT.

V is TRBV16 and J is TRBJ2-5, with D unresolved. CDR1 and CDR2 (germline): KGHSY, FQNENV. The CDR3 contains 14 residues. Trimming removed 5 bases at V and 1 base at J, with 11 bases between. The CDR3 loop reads CASSISNSQETQYF. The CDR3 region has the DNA TGTGCCAGCAGCATATCGAATAGCCAAGAGACCCAGTACTTC.

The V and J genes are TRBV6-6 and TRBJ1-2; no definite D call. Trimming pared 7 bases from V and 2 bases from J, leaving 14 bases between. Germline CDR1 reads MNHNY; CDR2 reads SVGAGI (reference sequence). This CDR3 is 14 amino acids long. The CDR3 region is CASTHPEGNYGYTF. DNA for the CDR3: TGTGCCAGCACCCACCCGGAAGGCAACTATGGCTACACCTTC.

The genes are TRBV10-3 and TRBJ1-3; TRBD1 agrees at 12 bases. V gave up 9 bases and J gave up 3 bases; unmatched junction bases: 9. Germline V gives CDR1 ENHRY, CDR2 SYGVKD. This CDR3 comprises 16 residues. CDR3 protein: CAIRAGQGAVGNTIYF. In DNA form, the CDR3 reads TGTGCCATACGGGCGGGACAGGGGGCTGTTGGAAACACCATATATTTT.

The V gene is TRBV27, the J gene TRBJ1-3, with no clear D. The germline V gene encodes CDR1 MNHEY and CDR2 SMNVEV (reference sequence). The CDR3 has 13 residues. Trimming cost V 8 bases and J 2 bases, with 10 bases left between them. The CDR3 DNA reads TGTGCCAGCGGAATGGCCCCTGGAAACACCATATATTTT. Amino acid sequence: CASGMAPGNTIYF.

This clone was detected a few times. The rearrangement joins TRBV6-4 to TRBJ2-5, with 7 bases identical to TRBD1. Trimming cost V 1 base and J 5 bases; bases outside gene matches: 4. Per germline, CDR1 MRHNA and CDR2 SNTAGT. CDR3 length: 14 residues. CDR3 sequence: CASSDLDRRETQYF. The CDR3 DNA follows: TGTGCCAGCAGTGACTTGGACAGGCGGGAGACCCAGTACTTC.

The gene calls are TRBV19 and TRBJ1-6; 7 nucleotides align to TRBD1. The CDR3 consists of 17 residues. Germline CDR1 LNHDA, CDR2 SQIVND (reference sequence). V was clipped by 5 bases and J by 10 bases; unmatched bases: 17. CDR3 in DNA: TGTGCCAGTAGTCCACAACAAAGACAGGGACGAGTCTCACCCCTCCACTTT. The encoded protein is CASSPQQRQGRVSPLHF.

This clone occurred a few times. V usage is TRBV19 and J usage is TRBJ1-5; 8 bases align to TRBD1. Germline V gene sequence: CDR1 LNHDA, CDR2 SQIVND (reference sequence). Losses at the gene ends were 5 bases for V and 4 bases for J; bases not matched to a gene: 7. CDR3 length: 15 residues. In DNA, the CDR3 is TGTGCCAGTAGTGTCGACAGGGGCCGGAATCAGCCCCAGCATTTT. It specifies CASSVDRGRNQPQHF.

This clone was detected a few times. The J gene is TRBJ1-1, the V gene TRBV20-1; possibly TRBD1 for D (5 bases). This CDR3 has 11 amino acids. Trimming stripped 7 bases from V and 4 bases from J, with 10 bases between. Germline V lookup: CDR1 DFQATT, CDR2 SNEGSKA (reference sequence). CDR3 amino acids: CSVQGRTEAFF. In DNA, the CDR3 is TGCAGTGTTCAGGGCCGCACTGAAGCTTTCTTT.

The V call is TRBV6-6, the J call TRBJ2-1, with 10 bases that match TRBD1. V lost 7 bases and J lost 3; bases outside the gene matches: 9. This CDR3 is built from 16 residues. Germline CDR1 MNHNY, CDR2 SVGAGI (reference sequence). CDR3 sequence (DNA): TGTGCCAGCACCGATCCGGGACAGGGGCTCTACAATGAGCAGTTCTTC. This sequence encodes CASTDPGQGLYNEQFF.

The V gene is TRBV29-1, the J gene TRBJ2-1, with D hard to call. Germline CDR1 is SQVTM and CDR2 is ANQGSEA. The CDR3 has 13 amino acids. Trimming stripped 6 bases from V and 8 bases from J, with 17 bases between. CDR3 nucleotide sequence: TGCAGCGTCTTCGGGTCTTCACGGCATGAGCAGTTCTTC. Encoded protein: CSVFGSSRHEQFF.

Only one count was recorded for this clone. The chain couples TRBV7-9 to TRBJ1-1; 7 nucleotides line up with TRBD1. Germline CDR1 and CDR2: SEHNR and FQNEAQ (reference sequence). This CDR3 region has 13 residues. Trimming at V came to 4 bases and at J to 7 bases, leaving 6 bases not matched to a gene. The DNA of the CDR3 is TGTGCCAGCAGCTCAGACAGGGAGCGTGAAGCTTTCTTT. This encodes CASSSDREREAFF.

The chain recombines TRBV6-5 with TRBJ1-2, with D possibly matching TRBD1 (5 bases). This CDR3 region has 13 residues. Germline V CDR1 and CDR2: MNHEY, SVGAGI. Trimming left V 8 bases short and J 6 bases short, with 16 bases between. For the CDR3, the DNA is TGTGCCAGCGTCCGGGGCCTTCACCATGGCTACACCTTC. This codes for CASVRGLHHGYTF.